This passage covers 12 T cell receptor beta chains from one sample sequenced in a study of tumor-infiltrating lymphocytes in primary liver carcinoma. Synthesis of TCR beta cDNA was carried out from around 500 ng total RNA with a constant-region primer. A slightly modified ARM-PCR protocol with three nested multiplex PCR rounds produced these TCR beta libraries. Use of TRBV1-TRBV30 forward primers with a C-beta reverse primer characterized the first two PCR rounds, which lasted 10 cycles each. A single record per CDR3 protein comes from TCRdb applying MiXCR to the multiplex PCR reads. The table has a few hundred thousand distinct CDR3 sequences, around 50% seen once. Both blood RNA, taken from unsorted whole blood, and germline DNA were extracted. The specimen was peripheral blood. The receptor source for this set is a woman aged 25-40 years with primary liver carcinoma and hepatitis B virus infection.

This clonotype showed up many times. The chain has TRBV11-2 and TRBJ2-5; either TRBD1 or TRBD2 may supply D (6 bases each). The CDR3 length is 15 residues. The germline V gene has CDR1 SGHAT and CDR2 FQNNGV. The V end was cut by 4 bases, the J end by 5 bases, with 17 bases between. The CDR3 coding sequence is TGTGCCAGCAGCTCCGCTTGGGGGGCCCGGGAGACCCAGTACTTC. It translates to CASSSAWGARETQYF.

This clonotype has only a few counts. CDR3 residues: CASRSREDPRDGYTF. Here the CDR3 DNA reads TGTGCCAGCAGGAGCCGGGAAGATCCGAGGGATGGCTACACCTTC. This rearrangement joins TRBV5-4 to TRBJ1-2, with D hard to call. V lost 5 bases and J 6 bases, leaving 20 bases between the germline ends. Germline lookup yields CDR1 SGHNT and CDR2 YYREEE (reference sequence). The CDR3 is 15 amino acids.

This clonotype appeared once. The germline gene is not matched at one end of the junction; a read error may be the cause. This chain joins TRBV12-3 or TRBV12-4 and TRBJ2-1; 7 nucleotides agree with TRBD2. This CDR3 comprises 15 residues. The CDR3 region has the DNA TGTGCCGGCAGTTTAGGAGCGGGGTTAGACAATGAGCAGTTCTTC. This codes for CAGSLGAGLDNEQFF.

The chain has TRBV6-1 and TRBJ1-1; D is unresolved. The germline V and J ends were trimmed by 3 bases and 2 bases, with 10 bases remaining between them. In germline, CDR1 is MNHNS, CDR2 SASEGT. The CDR3 loop spans 14 amino acids. CDR3 DNA sequence: TGTGCCAGCAGTGATCCTCTTTTAAACACTGAAGCTTTCTTT. This codes for CASSDPLLNTEAFF.

At least ten counts were recorded for this clonotype. CDR3 protein: CSGVGLEATDTQYF. In nucleotides, the CDR3 is TGCAGCGGGGTCGGACTAGAGGCGACAGATACGCAGTATTTT. The chain is built from TRBV29-1 and TRBJ2-3; the match to TRBD2 covers 7 bases. The CDR3 is made up of 14 amino acids. The J segment lost 3 bases and the V segment lost 7 bases, leaving 10 bases of the junction unmatched. Germline loops: CDR1 SQVTM, CDR2 ANQGSEA.

Remarks on this clonotype: Relative to the germline gene, one junction end is altered; a read error may explain this. V and J are TRBV10-3 and TRBJ2-6; weak D call: TRBD1 (5 bases). Germline CDR1 reads ENHRY; CDR2 reads SYGVKD. CDR3 length equals 19 residues. This chain's CDR3 is CAISGALFGQSTGADVLTF. CDR3 DNA sequence: TGTGCCATCAGTGGGGCACTATTCGGACAATCGACTGGGGCCGACGTCCTGACTTTC.

With regard to this clonotype: This sequence may be a read error, since a much larger clone differs from it by one base. The V gene is TRBV6-6, the J gene TRBJ1-5, with unresolved D. V dropped 7 bases and J dropped 8 bases, with 12 bases sitting between them. The CDR3 consists of 12 residues. Germline CDR1 and CDR2: MNHNY and SVGAGI (reference sequence). This CDR3 reads CASTHTGKPQHF. The DNA of the CDR3 is TGTGCCAGCACTCATACCGGGAAGCCCCAGCATTTT.

A note on this clonotype: Germline and junction disagree at one end, which may indicate a read error. CDR3 protein: CVSRPRDKNSPLHF. DNA for the CDR3: TGTGTCAGCAGGCCCCGGGACAAAAATTCACCCCTCCACTTT. V usage is TRBV6-5 and J usage is TRBJ1-6, with a possible D match to TRBD1 (6 bases). Germline CDR1 MNHEY, CDR2 SVGAGI. The CDR3 sequence is 14 residues long.

A word on this clonotype: Sequence at one end of the junction differs from germline and may be a read error. The chain recombines TRBV5-8 with TRBJ2-5; no clear D. CDR1 is SGHTS, CDR2 YDEGEE, per germline. CDR3 length: 13 amino acids. CDR3 region: CASSFDEREAQYF. The CDR3 DNA reads TGTGCCAGCAGCTTTGACGAGCGAGAGGCCCAGTACTTC.

As concerns this clonotype: One base away lies a much larger clone, so this may be a sequencing read error. The chain joins TRBV6-5 to TRBJ2-7; D perhaps matches TRBD2 (6 bases). Germline V CDR1 and CDR2: MNHEY, SVGAGI. The CDR3 runs 13 residues. The CDR3 loop reads CTSSSSGSYEQYF. DNA for the CDR3: TGTACCAGCAGTTCAAGCGGGTCCTACGAGCAGTACTTC.

This chain links TRBV12-3 or TRBV12-4 with TRBJ1-1, with 7 bases fitting TRBD1. J gave up 6 bases and V 5 bases, and 12 bases lay outside the gene matches. This CDR3 comprises 15 residues. CDR3 in amino acids: CASSQNRGGGAEAFF. The DNA for the CDR3 is TGTGCCAGCAGTCAGAACAGGGGTGGTGGGGCTGAAGCTTTCTTT.

This clonotype was recorded at least ten times. The rearrangement uses TRBV29-1 and TRBJ2-2; D might be TRBD2 (6 bases). With 5 bases removed from V and 4 bases from J, the gap between germline ends came to 8 bases. The CDR3 totals 12 residues. The germline CDR1 and CDR2 sequences are SQVTM and ANQGSEA. CDR3 nucleotides: TGCAGCGTTTTGGGAGGCACCGGGGAGCTGTTTTTT. Residues: CSVLGGTGELFF.